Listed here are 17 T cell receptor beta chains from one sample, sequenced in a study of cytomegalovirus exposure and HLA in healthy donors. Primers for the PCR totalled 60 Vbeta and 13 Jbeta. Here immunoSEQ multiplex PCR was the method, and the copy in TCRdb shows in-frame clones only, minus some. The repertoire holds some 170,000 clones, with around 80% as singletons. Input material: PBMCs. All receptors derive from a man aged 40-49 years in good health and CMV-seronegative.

CDR3 sequence reads: CASSQGTGTETYNEQFF. CDR3 bases: TGTGCCAGCAGCCAAGGGACCGGGACAGAAACCTACAATGAGCAGTTCTTC. The gene calls are TRBV4-2 and TRBJ2-1; 7 bases are a match to TRBD1. The CDR3 covers 17 residues. Germline assignment: CDR1 LGHNA and CDR2 YNFKEQ. The J segment lost 2 bases and the V segment lost 1 base, leaving 8 bases of the junction unmatched.

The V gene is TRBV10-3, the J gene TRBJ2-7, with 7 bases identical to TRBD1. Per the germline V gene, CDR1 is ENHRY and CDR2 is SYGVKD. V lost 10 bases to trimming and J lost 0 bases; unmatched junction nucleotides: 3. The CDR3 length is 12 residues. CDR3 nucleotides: TGTGCCACTCGGGACAGCTCCTACGAGCAGTACTTC. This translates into CATRDSSYEQYF.

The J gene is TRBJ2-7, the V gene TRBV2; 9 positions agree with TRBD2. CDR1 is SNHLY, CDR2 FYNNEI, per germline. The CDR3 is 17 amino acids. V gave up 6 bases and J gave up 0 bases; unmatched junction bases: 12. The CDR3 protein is CASSDLAGTRSSYEQYF. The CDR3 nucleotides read TGTGCCAGCAGCGACCTAGCGGGGACTAGAAGCTCCTACGAGCAGTACTTC. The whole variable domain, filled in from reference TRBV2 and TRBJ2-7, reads EPEVTQTPSHQVTQMGQEVILRCVPISNHLYFYWYRQILGQKVEFLVSFYNNEISEKSEIFDDQFSVERPDGSNFTLKIRSTKLEDSAMYFCASSDLAGTRSSYEQYFGPGTRLTVT.

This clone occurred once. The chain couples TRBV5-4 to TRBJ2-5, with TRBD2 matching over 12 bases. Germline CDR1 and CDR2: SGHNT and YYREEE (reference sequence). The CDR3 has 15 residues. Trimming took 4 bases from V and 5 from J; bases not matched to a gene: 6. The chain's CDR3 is CASSAPSGGAETQYF. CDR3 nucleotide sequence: TGTGCCAGCAGCGCCCCTAGCGGGGGGGCCGAGACCCAGTACTTC.

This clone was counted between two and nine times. Written as DNA, the CDR3 is TGTGCCAGCAGTAGGACGGGGGGCTACAATGAGCAGTTCTTC. Protein sequence: CASSRTGGYNEQFF. The V gene is TRBV7-2, the J gene TRBJ2-1; TRBD2 matches at 7 bases. V gave up 6 bases and J gave up 3 bases; unmatched junction bases: 5. The CDR3 consists of 14 residues. Germline CDR1 is SGHTA and CDR2 is FQGNSA. The full variable domain, with the rest looked up from reference TRBV7-2 and TRBJ2-1, is GAGVSQSPSNKVTEKGKDVELRCDPISGHTALYWYRQSLGQGLEFLIYFQGNSAPDKSGLPSDRFSAERTGGSVSTLTIQRTQQEDSAVYLCASSRTGGYNEQFFGPGTRLTVL.

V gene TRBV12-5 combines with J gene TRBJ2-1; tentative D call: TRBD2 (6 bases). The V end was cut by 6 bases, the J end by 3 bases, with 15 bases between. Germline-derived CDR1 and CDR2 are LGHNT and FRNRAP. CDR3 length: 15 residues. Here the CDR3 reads CASGPGGHDYNEQFF. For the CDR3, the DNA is TGTGCTAGTGGACCAGGAGGGCACGACTACAATGAGCAGTTCTTC.

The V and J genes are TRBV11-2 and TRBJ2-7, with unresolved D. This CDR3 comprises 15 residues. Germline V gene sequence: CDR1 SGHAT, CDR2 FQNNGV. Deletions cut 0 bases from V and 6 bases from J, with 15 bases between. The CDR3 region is CASSLEQLSLFEQYF. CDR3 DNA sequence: TGTGCCAGCAGCTTAGAACAGCTCTCCCTCTTCGAGCAGTACTTC.

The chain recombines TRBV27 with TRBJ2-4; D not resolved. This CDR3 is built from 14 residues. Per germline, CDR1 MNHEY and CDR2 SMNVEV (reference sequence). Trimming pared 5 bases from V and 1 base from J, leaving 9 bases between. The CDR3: CASSPQVAKNIQYF. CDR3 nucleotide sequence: TGTGCCAGCAGTCCCCAGGTGGCCAAAAACATTCAGTACTTC.

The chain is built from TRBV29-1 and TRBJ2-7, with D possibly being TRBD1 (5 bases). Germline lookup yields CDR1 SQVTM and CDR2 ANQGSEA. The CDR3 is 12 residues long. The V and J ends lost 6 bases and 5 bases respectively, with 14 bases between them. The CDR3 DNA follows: TGCAGCGTACTCCTTACAGGCCACGAGCAGTACTTC. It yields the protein CSVLLTGHEQYF.

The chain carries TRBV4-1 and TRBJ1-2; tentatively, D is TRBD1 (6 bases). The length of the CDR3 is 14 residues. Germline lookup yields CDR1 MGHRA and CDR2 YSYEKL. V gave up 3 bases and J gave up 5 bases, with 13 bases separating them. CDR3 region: CASSHAGGSYGYTF. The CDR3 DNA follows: TGCGCCAGCAGCCACGCGGGGGGCTCGTATGGCTACACCTTC.

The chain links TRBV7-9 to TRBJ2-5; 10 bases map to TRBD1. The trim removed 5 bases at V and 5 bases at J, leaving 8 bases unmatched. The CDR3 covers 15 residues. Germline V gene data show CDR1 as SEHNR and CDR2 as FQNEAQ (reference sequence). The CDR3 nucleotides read TGTGCCAGCAGCAGGGACAGGGGAGTATCGGAGACCCAGTACTTC. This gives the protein CASSRDRGVSETQYF.

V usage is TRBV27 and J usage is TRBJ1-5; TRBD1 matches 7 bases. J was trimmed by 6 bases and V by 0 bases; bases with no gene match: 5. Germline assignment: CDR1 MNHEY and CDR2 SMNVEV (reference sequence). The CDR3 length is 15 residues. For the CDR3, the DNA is TGTGCCAGCAGTTTATCAGGGGGCTCAGCTCAGCCCCAGCATTTT. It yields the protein CASSLSGGSAQPQHF.

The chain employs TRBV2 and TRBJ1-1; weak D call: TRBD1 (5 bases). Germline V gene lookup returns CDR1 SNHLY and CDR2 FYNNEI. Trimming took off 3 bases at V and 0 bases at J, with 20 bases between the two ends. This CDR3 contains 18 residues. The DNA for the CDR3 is TGTGCCAGCAGTGATGAATGGACATCCTCAACTATGAACACTGAAGCTTTCTTT. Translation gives CASSDEWTSSTMNTEAFF. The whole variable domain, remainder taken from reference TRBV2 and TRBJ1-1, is EPEVTQTPSHQVTQMGQEVILRCVPISNHLYFYWYRQILGQKVEFLVSFYNNEISEKSEIFDDQFSVERPDGSNFTLKIRSTKLEDSAMYFCASSDEWTSSTMNTEAFFGQGTRLTVV.

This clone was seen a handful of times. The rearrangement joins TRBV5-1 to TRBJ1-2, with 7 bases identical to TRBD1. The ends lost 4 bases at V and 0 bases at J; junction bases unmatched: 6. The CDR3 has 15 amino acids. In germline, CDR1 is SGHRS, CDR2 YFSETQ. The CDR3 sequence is CASSPRTGTNYGYTF. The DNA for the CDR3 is TGCGCCAGCAGCCCACGGACAGGAACTAACTATGGCTACACCTTC.

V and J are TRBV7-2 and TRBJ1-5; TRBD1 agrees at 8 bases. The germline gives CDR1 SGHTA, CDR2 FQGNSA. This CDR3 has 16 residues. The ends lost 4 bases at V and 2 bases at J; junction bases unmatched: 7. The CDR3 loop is CASSSGGGVGNQPQHF. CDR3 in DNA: TGTGCCAGCAGCTCAGGGGGCGGGGTCGGCAATCAGCCCCAGCATTTT.

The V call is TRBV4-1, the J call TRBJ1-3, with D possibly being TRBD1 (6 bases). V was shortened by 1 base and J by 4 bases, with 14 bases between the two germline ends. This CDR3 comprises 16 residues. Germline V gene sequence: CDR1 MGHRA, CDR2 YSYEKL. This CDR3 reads CASSQVGGGPGNTIYF. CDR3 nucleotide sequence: TGCGCCAGCAGCCAAGTTGGGGGGGGGCCAGGAAACACCATATATTTT.

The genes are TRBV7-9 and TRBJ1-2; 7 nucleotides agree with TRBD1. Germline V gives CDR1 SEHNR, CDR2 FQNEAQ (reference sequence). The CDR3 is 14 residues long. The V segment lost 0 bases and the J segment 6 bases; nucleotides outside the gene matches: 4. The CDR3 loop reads CASSLASGGNGYTF. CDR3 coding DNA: TGTGCCAGCAGCTTAGCTTCAGGGGGGAATGGCTACACCTTC.